What follows are 16 T cell receptor beta chains derived from one specimen sequenced in a study of graft-versus-host responses after intestinal transplantation. These TCRs are of unknown antigen specificity. Measured with immunoSEQ multiplex PCR; TCRdb has only the in-frame clones, and not every one. The sample shows around 50,000 clones, about 89% of them seen only once. This specimen was unstimulated CD4+ T cells sorted from spleen or lymph node cells, taken before transplant. Source of these receptors: a human donor who was the organ donor for an intestinal transplant.

V and J are TRBV30 and TRBJ2-2, with TRBD2 identical over 7 bases. The CDR3 has 17 amino acids. CDR1 and CDR2 from the germline V gene are GTSNPN and SVGIG (reference sequence). J gave up 2 bases and V 4 bases, and 13 bases lay outside the gene matches. The chain's CDR3 is CAWKNRWASGNTGELFF. CDR3 DNA sequence: TGTGCCTGGAAAAATCGTTGGGCTAGCGGAAACACCGGGGAGCTGTTTTTT.

The chain has TRBV5-1 and TRBJ2-3, with 10 bases lining up with TRBD1. The germline V gene has CDR1 SGHRS and CDR2 YFSETQ. With 3 bases clipped from V and 3 bases from J, the junction kept 1 base outside the gene matches. The CDR3 runs to 14 residues. The CDR3 bases are TGCGCCAGCAGCTGGACAGGGGGTACAGATACGCAGTATTTT. Its translation: CASSWTGGTDTQYF.

Comments on this clone: The sample carries other DNA sequences with the same CDR3. This chain connects TRBV28 to TRBJ2-3; D gene unclear. Trimming pared 5 bases from V and 0 bases from J, leaving 6 bases between. Germline assignment: CDR1 MDHEN and CDR2 SYDVKM. The CDR3 has 13 amino acids. The CDR3 DNA reads TGTGCCAGCAGTCTATCTAGCACAGATACGCAGTATTTT. Translated: CASSLSSTDTQYF.

The sample holds one count of this clone. The CDR3 nucleotides read TGTGCCACTAAGATACCTCATACGCAGTATTTT. This sequence encodes CATKIPHTQYF. The gene calls are TRBV6-1 and TRBJ2-3; no clear D. V was pared by 10 bases and J by 7 bases, with 12 bases between. CDR1 MNHNS and CDR2 SASEGT come from the germline V gene. The CDR3 is made up of 11 amino acids.

This clone came up once. The genes are TRBV27 and TRBJ1-1; 9 bases fit TRBD1. The CDR3 length is 13 residues. Trimming removed 6 bases from V and 1 base from J; junction bases left unmatched: 0. Germline values: CDR1 MNHEY, CDR2 SMNVEV (reference sequence). CDR3 DNA: TGTGCCAGCAGGGGACAGGGGAACACTGAAGCTTTCTTT. Translating gives CASRGQGNTEAFF.

The J gene is TRBJ2-7, the V gene TRBV2; 8 bases line up with TRBD1. Losses at the gene ends were 5 bases for V and 2 bases for J; bases not matched to a gene: 5. CDR1 and CDR2 from the germline V gene are SNHLY and FYNNEI. The CDR3 runs 14 residues. The CDR3: CASSRQGLAYEQYF. CDR3 sequence (DNA): TGTGCCAGCAGTAGACAGGGGTTAGCCTACGAGCAGTACTTC.

This clone showed up just once. The V and J genes are TRBV4-3 and TRBJ2-6, with 7 nucleotides matching TRBD2. CDR3 length: 21 residues. Trimming removed 2 bases from V and 2 bases from J; junction bases left unmatched: 18. Germline loops: CDR1 LGHNA, CDR2 YSLEER. CDR3 amino acids: CASSQIYLVGGGAAGANVLTF. As DNA, the CDR3 is TGCGCCAGCAGCCAAATCTACTTGGTCGGGGGAGGGGCAGCTGGGGCCAACGTCCTGACTTTC.

For this clone: One end of the junction varies from germline; a read error may be responsible. The chain couples TRBV29-1 to TRBJ2-3; TRBD2 matches 15 bases. Germline CDR1 and CDR2: SQVTM and ANQGSEA. The CDR3 contains 16 residues. CDR3 nucleotides: TGCAGCGTCGAAGGACTAGCGGGAGGGAGCACAGATACGCAGTATTTT. Protein: CSVEGLAGGSTDTQYF.

The chain has TRBV7-9 and TRBJ1-4; D perhaps matches TRBD1 (6 bases). The CDR3 is made up of 16 amino acids. V gave up 5 bases and J gave up 5 bases, with 18 bases separating them. The germline CDR1 and CDR2 sequences are SEHNR and FQNEAQ (reference sequence). The CDR3 here is CASSRQQGGANEKLFF. In DNA form, the CDR3 reads TGTGCCAGCAGCCGTCAACAGGGAGGGGCAAATGAAAAACTGTTTTTT.

The V gene is TRBV7-6, the J gene TRBJ1-3; D unclear. Germline CDR1 and CDR2: SGHVS and FNYEAQ. The CDR3 extends over 16 amino acids. V dropped 5 bases and J dropped 0 bases, with 14 bases sitting between them. Here the CDR3 reads CASSGRRAHSGNTIYF. CDR3 coding DNA: TGTGCCAGCAGCGGTCGCCGAGCGCACTCTGGAAACACCATATATTTT.

This clone was detected a few times. The chain has TRBV6-5 and TRBJ2-7, with a possible D match to TRBD2 (6 bases). The germline V and J ends were trimmed by 6 bases and 5 bases, with 11 bases remaining between them. Germline V lookup: CDR1 MNHEY, CDR2 SVGAGI. The CDR3 length is 12 residues. CDR3 sequence reads: CASSTGLDEQYF. The CDR3 DNA reads TGTGCCAGCAGCACGGGACTGGACGAGCAGTACTTC.

The V gene is TRBV7-9, the J gene TRBJ2-6; D ambiguous. This CDR3 is built from 13 residues. Trimming took off 2 bases at V and 3 bases at J, with 2 bases between the two ends. The germline gives CDR1 SEHNR, CDR2 FQNEAQ (reference sequence). CDR3 sequence reads: CASSLYGANVLTF. In DNA form, the CDR3 reads TGTGCCAGCAGCTTATATGGGGCCAACGTCCTGACTTTC. Using reference TRBV7-9 and TRBJ2-6 for the parts outside the CDR3, the full variable domain is DTGVSQNPRHKITKRGQNVTFRCDPISEHNRLYWYRQTLGQGPEFLTYFQNEAQLEKSRLLSDRFSAERPKGSFSTLEIQRTEQGDSAMYLCASSLYGANVLTFGAGSRLTVL.

The V gene is TRBV6-6, the J gene TRBJ1-2, with 8 bases aligning to TRBD1. The CDR3 is 12 residues long. Germline CDR1 reads MNHNY; CDR2 reads SVGAGI (reference sequence). Trimming took 7 bases from V and 7 from J; bases not matched to a gene: 5. This CDR3 is CASNPDRGGYTF. CDR3 DNA sequence: TGTGCCAGCAACCCAGACAGGGGTGGCTACACCTTC.

The V and J genes are TRBV27 and TRBJ1-1, with unresolved D. CDR3 length: 18 residues. Trimming removed 5 bases from V and 0 bases from J, with 22 bases in between. Germline-derived CDR1 and CDR2 are MNHEY and SMNVEV (reference sequence). The CDR3 region has the DNA TGTGCCAGCAGTCCTCATATGCGGCAAAGACTCATGAACACTGAAGCTTTCTTT. It yields the protein CASSPHMRQRLMNTEAFF.

The rearrangement links TRBV29-1 to TRBJ2-2; 7 bases match TRBD1. CDR3 size: 15 residues. Germline-derived CDR1 and CDR2 are SQVTM and ANQGSEA. Trimming cost V 3 bases and J 4 bases; bases outside gene matches: 8. The CDR3 sequence is CSVEDDRAVTGELFF. Written as DNA, the CDR3 is TGCAGCGTTGAGGACGACAGGGCGGTCACCGGGGAGCTGTTTTTT.

The gene calls are TRBV5-1 and TRBJ1-4; D possibly corresponds to TRBD1 (5 bases). The CDR3 runs 13 residues. CDR1 and CDR2 from the germline V gene are SGHRS and YFSETQ. V lost 4 bases to trimming and J lost 5 bases, with 9 bases between them. The CDR3 is CASSPGKNEKLFF. The DNA of the CDR3 is TGCGCCAGCAGCCCAGGGAAGAATGAAAAACTGTTTTTT. The full variable domain, in which reference TRBV5-1 and TRBJ1-4 provide the parts outside the CDR3, is KAGVTQTPRYLIKTRGQQVTLSCSPISGHRSVSWYQQTPGQGLQFLFEYFSETQRNKGNFPGRFSGRQFSNSRSEMNVSTLELGDSALYLCASSPGKNEKLFFGSGTQLSVL.